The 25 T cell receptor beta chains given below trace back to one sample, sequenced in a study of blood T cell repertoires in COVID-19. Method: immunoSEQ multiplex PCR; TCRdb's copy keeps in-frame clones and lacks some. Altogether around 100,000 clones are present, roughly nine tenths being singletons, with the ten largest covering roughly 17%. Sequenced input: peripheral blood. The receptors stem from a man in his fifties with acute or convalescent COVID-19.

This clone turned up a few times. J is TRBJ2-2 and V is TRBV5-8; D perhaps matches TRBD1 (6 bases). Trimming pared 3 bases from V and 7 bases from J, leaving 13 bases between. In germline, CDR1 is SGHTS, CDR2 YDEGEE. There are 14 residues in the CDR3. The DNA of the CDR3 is TGTGCCAGCAGCTCAGGGCAGGGGCACGGGGAGCTGTTTTTT. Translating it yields CASSSGQGHGELFF.

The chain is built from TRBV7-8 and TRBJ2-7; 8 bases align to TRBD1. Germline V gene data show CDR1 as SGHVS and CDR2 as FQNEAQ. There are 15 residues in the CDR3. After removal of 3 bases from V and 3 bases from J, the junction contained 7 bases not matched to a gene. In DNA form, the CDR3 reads TGTGCCAGCAGCTTCGACAGGGGCCTCCGCTACGAGCAGTACTTC. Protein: CASSFDRGLRYEQYF.

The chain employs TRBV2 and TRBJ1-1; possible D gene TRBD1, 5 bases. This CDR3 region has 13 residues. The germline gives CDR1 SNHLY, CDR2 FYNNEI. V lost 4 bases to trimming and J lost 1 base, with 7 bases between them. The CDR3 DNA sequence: TGTGCCAGCAGTGGACAGCCGAACACTGAAGCTTTCTTT. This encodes CASSGQPNTEAFF.

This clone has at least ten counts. The CDR3 loop reads CASSLSSGGYEQYF. The CDR3 nucleotides are TGCGCCAGCAGCTTGTCGTCGGGGGGGTACGAGCAGTACTTC. The chain is built from TRBV5-1 and TRBJ2-7; 8 nucleotides line up with TRBD2. Germline V gives CDR1 SGHRS, CDR2 YFSETQ. J gave up 4 bases and V 1 base, and 4 bases lay outside the gene matches. This CDR3 has 14 amino acids.

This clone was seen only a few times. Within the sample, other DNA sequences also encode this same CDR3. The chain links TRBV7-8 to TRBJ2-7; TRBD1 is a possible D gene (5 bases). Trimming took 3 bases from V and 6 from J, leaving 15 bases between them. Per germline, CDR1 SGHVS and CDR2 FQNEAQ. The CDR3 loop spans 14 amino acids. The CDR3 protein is CASSLGQGGSEQYF. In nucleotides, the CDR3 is TGTGCCAGCAGCTTGGGGCAGGGTGGCTCCGAGCAGTACTTC.

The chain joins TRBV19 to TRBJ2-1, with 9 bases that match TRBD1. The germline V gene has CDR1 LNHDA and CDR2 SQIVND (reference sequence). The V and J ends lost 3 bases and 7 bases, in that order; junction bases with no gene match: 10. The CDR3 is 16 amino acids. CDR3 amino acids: CASSIPGQGMGNEQFF. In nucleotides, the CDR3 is TGTGCCAGTAGTATCCCAGGACAGGGGATGGGGAATGAGCAGTTCTTC.

DNA of the CDR3: TGTGCCAGCAGCGGTACAGGGAGGGCTGAAGCTTTCTTT. This gives the protein CASSGTGRAEAFF. The chain couples TRBV7-2 to TRBJ1-1, with D possibly being TRBD1 (6 bases). The CDR3 is 13 residues long. The germline CDR1 and CDR2 sequences are SGHTA and FQGNSA. Trimming pared 5 bases from V and 6 bases from J, leaving 13 bases between.

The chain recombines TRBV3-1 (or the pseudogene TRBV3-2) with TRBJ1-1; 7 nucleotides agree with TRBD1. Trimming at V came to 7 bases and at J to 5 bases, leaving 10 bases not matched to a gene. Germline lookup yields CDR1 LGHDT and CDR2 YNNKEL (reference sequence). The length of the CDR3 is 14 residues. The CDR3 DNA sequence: TGTGCCAGCAAACTCGCAGGGGGTGGGACTGAAGCTTTCTTT. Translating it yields CASKLAGGGTEAFF.

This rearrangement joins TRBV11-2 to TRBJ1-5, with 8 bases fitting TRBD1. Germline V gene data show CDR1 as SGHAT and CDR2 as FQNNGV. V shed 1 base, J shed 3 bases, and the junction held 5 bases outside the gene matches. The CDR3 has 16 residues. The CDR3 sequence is CASSLGTGTFNQPQHF. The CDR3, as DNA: TGTGCCAGCAGCTTAGGGACAGGGACATTCAATCAGCCCCAGCATTTT. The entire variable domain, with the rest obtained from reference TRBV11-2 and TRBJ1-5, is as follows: EAGVAQSPRYKIIEKRQSVAFWCNPISGHATLYWYQQILGQGPKLLIQFQNNGVVDDSQLPKDRFSAERLKGVDSTLKIQPAKLEDSAVYLCASSLGTGTFNQPQHFGDGTRLSIL.

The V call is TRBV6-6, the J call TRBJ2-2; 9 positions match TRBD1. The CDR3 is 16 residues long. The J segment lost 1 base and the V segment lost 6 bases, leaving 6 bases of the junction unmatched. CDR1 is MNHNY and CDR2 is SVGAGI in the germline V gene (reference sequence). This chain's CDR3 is CASRPPGQGNTGELFF. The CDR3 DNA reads TGTGCCAGCAGGCCCCCGGGACAGGGGAACACCGGGGAGCTGTTTTTT.

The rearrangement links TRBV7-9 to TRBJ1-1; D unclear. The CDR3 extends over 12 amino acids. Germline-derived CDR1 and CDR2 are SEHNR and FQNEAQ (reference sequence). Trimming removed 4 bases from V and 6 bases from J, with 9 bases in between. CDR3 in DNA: TGTGCCAGCAGCTCTCGCGGGGCTGAAGCTTTCTTT. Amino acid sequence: CASSSRGAEAFF.

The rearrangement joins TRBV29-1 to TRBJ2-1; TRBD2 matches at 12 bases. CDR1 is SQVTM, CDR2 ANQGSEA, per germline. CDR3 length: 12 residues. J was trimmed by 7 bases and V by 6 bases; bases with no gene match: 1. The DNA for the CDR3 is TGCAGCGTCGGGACTAGCGGGAATGAGCAGTTCTTC. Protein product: CSVGTSGNEQFF.

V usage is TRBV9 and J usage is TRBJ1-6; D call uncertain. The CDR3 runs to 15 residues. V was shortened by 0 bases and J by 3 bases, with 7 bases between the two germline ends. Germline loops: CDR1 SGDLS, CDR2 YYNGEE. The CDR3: CASSVEEGYNSPLHF. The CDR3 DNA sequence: TGTGCCAGCAGCGTAGAGGAGGGCTATAATTCACCCCTCCACTTT. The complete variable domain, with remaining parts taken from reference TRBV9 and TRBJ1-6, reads DSGVTQTPKHLITATGQRVTLRCSPRSGDLSVYWYQQSLDQGLQFLIQYYNGEERAKGNILERFSAQQFPDLHSELNLSSLELGDSALYFCASSVEEGYNSPLHFGNGTRLTVT.

CDR3 amino acids: CVSRTGGVSGGELFF. DNA of the CDR3: TGTGTCTCCCGAACAGGGGGCGTCTCGGGCGGGGAGCTGTTTTTT. The V call is TRBV27, the J call TRBJ2-2; 9 bases match TRBD1. The CDR3 runs to 15 residues. Germline V CDR1 and CDR2: MNHEY, SMNVEV (reference sequence).

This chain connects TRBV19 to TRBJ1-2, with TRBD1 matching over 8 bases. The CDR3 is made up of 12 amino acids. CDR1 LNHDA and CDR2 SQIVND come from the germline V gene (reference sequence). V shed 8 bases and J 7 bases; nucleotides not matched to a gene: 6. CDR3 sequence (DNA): TGTGCCAGTCTCGACAGGGGCGCTGGCTACACCTTC. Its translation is CASLDRGAGYTF.

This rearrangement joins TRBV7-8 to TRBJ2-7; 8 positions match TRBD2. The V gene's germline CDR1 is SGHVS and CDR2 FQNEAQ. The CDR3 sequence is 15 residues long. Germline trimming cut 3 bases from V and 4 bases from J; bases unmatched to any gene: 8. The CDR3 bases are TGTGCCAGCAGCTTCGGCGGGGGGACAAGTTACGAGCAGTACTTC. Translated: CASSFGGGTSYEQYF.

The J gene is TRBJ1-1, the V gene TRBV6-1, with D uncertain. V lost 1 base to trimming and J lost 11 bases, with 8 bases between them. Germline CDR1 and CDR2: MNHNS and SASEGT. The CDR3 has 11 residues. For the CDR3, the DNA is TGTGCCAGCAGTGAAGTCCGGTGGGCTTTCTTT. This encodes CASSEVRWAFF.

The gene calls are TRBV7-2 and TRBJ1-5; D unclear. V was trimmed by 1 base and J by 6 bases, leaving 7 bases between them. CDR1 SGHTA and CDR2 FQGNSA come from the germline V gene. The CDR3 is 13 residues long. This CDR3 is CASSLGLVQPQHF. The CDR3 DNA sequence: TGTGCCAGCAGCTTAGGACTGGTTCAGCCCCAGCATTTT.

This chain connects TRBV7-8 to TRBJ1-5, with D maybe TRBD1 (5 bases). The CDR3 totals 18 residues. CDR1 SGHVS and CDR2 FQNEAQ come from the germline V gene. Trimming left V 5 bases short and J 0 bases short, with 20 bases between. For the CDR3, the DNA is TGTGCCAGCAGCGAAAGCGGGACGCCCGAAGGTAGCAATCAGCCCCAGCATTTT. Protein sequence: CASSESGTPEGSNQPQHF.

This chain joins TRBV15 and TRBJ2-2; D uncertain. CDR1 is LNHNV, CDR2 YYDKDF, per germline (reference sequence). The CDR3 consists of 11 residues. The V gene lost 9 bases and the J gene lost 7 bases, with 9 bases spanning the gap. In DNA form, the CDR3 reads TGTGCCACAGAGAACGTCGGGGAGCTGTTTTTT. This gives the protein CATENVGELFF.

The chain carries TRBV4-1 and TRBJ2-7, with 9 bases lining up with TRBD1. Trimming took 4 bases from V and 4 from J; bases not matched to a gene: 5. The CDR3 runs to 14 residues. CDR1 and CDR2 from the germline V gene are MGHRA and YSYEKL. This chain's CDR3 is CASSLPGQGYEQYF. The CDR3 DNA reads TGCGCCAGCAGCCTCCCGGGACAGGGATACGAGCAGTACTTC.

CDR3: CASSIGHLNTEAFF. The CDR3 DNA follows: TGCGCCAGCAGCATCGGACACCTGAACACTGAAGCTTTCTTT. V and J are TRBV5-1 and TRBJ1-1; D is perhaps TRBD1 (5 bases). This CDR3 is built from 14 residues. CDR1 and CDR2 (germline): SGHRS, YFSETQ. V was pared by 4 bases and J by 0 bases, with 10 bases between.

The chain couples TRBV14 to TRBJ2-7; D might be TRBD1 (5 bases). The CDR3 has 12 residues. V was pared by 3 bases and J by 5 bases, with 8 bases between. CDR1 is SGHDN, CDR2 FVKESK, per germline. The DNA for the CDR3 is TGTGCCAGCAGCCACGTCAGGGACGAGCAGTACTTC. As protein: CASSHVRDEQYF.

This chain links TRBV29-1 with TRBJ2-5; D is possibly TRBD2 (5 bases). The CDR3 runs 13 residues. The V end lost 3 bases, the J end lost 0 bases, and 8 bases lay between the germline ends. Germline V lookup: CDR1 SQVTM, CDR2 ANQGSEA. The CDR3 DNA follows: TGCAGCGTTGACCCCGGGAACCAAGAGACCCAGTACTTC. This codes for CSVDPGNQETQYF. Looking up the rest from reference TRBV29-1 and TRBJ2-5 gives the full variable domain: SAVISQKPSRDICQRGTSLTIQCQVDSQVTMMFWYRQQPGQSLTLIATANQGSEATYESGFVIDKFPISRPNLTFSTLTVSNMSPEDSSIYLCSVDPGNQETQYFGPGTRLLVL.

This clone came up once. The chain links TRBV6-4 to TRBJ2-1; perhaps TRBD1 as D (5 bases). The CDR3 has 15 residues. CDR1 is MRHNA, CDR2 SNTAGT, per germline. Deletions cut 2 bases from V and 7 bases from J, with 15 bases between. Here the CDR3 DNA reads TGTGCCAGCAGTGACGAAGACAGTCTGGTTAATGAGCAGTTCTTC. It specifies CASSDEDSLVNEQFF.